These T cell receptor beta chains were read from a single sample in a study of blood T cell repertoires in COVID-19. Measured with immunoSEQ multiplex PCR; TCRdb has only the in-frame clones, and not every one. The table shows more than 200,000 clones, with 82% occurring only once. Sequencing was performed on peripheral blood. The receptors derive from a woman older than 75 with active or convalescent COVID-19. CDR3s include the opening cysteine and the closing phenylalanine or tryptophan. Each record gives: clone size, CDR3 length, J gene, V gene, D gene, CDR3 DNA, CDR3 protein. D genes are given only for firm matches. A row's size may be missing; if present it is once, few, many or a size class.

abundance: -
len: 18
j_gene: TRBJ2-3
v_gene: TRBV4-1
d_gene: TRBD2
CDR3nt: TGCGCCAGCAGCCAAGTGAATCTAGCGGGGGGTGGGGCAGATACGCAGTATTTT
CDR3aa: CASSQVNLAGGGADTQYF

abundance: once
len: 15
j_gene: TRBJ2-3
v_gene: TRBV5-1
d_gene: TRBD2
CDR3nt: TGCGCCAGCAGCTTGGTTCGGGAGGCGGCAGATACGCAGTATTTT
CDR3aa: CASSLVREAADTQYF

abundance: -
len: 15
j_gene: TRBJ2-7
v_gene: TRBV5-1
d_gene: -
CDR3nt: TGCGCCAGCAGCCCCAATTCCGGGAAAACCTACGAGCAGTACTTC
CDR3aa: CASSPNSGKTYEQYF

abundance: -
len: 15
j_gene: TRBJ2-2
v_gene: TRBV7-9
d_gene: TRBD1
CDR3nt: TGTGCCAGCAGCTTAGGGACAGGGAACACCGGGGAGCTGTTTTTT
CDR3aa: CASSLGTGNTGELFF

abundance: -
len: 15
j_gene: TRBJ1-2
v_gene: TRBV19
d_gene: -
CDR3nt: TGTGCCAGCAGCGGGACGCCAGGGCAGTTCTATGGCTACACCTTC
CDR3aa: CASSGTPGQFYGYTF

abundance: few
len: 16
j_gene: TRBJ2-2
v_gene: TRBV9
d_gene: -
CDR3nt: TGTGCCAGCAGCGTAGTGTTTGGACAGACTACCGGGGAGCTGTTTTTT
CDR3aa: CASSVVFGQTTGELFF

abundance: -
len: 13
j_gene: TRBJ1-2
v_gene: TRBV19
d_gene: TRBD1
CDR3nt: TGTGCCAGTAGTGATGACAGGGGTTATGGCTACACCTTC
CDR3aa: CASSDDRGYGYTF

abundance: -
len: 13
j_gene: TRBJ2-1
v_gene: TRBV6-1
d_gene: -
CDR3nt: TGTGCCAGCAGTGAGTCTAGTATGGATGAGCAGTTCTTC
CDR3aa: CASSESSMDEQFF

abundance: -
len: 16
j_gene: TRBJ1-6
v_gene: TRBV5-4
d_gene: TRBD1
CDR3nt: TGTGCCAGCAGCGCACGTACAGGGGGCGAAGGTGCACCCCTCCACTTT
CDR3aa: CASSARTGGEGAPLHF

abundance: once
len: 13
j_gene: TRBJ1-5
v_gene: TRBV6-5
d_gene: -
CDR3nt: TGTGCCAGCAGACAGGGAAGCAATCAGCCCCAGCATTTT
CDR3aa: CASRQGSNQPQHF

abundance: -
len: 13
j_gene: TRBJ1-1
v_gene: TRBV18
d_gene: TRBD1
CDR3nt: TGTGCCAGCTCAGGACAGGGGTACAGTGAAGCTTTCTTT
CDR3aa: CASSGQGYSEAFF

abundance: -
len: 15
j_gene: TRBJ1-2
v_gene: TRBV5-4
d_gene: TRBD1
CDR3nt: TGTGCCAGCAGCAAACGACAGGGGGTTAACTATGGCTACACCTTC
CDR3aa: CASSKRQGVNYGYTF

abundance: -
len: 16
j_gene: TRBJ2-3
v_gene: TRBV5-4
d_gene: TRBD2
CDR3nt: TGTGCCAGCAGCCCCCGGACTAGCGGGTTCACAGATACGCAGTATTTT
CDR3aa: CASSPRTSGFTDTQYF

abundance: -
len: 16
j_gene: TRBJ2-7
v_gene: TRBV4-1
d_gene: TRBD2
CDR3nt: TGCGCCAGCAGTCAAGTCGTTGGACTAGCGGGATACGAGCAGTACTTC
CDR3aa: CASSQVVGLAGYEQYF

abundance: -
len: 17
j_gene: TRBJ2-3
v_gene: TRBV4-2
d_gene: TRBD1
CDR3nt: TGTGCCAGCAGCCAAGATGGGGGACAGGCCCCCACAGATACGCAGTATTTT
CDR3aa: CASSQDGGQAPTDTQYF

abundance: -
len: 12
j_gene: TRBJ2-7
v_gene: TRBV28
d_gene: -
CDR3nt: TGTGCCAGCAGTTTTGTTTCGGCAGGGCAGTACTTC
CDR3aa: CASSFVSAGQYF

abundance: -
len: 13
j_gene: TRBJ1-1
v_gene: TRBV2
d_gene: -
CDR3nt: TGTGCCAGCAGGGAAATATCCGACACTGAAGCTTTCTTT
CDR3aa: CASREISDTEAFF

abundance: few
len: 13
j_gene: TRBJ1-3
v_gene: TRBV3-1/TRBV3-2
d_gene: TRBD1
CDR3nt: TGTGCCAGCAGCCAAGGACAGGGTGACACCATATATTTT
CDR3aa: CASSQGQGDTIYF

abundance: -
len: 16
j_gene: TRBJ1-4
v_gene: TRBV28
d_gene: TRBD1
CDR3nt: TGTGCCAGCAGTCTTCTCTCAGGGGGCCGCTATGAAAAACTGTTTTTT
CDR3aa: CASSLLSGGRYEKLFF

abundance: -
len: 14
j_gene: TRBJ2-6
v_gene: TRBV6-5
d_gene: -
CDR3nt: TGTGCCAGCAGTACTGCCTCTGGGGCCAACGTCCTGACTTTC
CDR3aa: CASSTASGANVLTF

abundance: -
len: 16
j_gene: TRBJ2-7
v_gene: TRBV11-3
d_gene: TRBD1
CDR3nt: TGTGCCAGCAGCACTAGGGACAGGGTTGTCGTCTACGAGCAGTACTTC
CDR3aa: CASSTRDRVVVYEQYF

abundance: -
len: 17
j_gene: TRBJ2-2
v_gene: TRBV24-1
d_gene: -
CDR3nt: TGTGCCACCAGTGATTCCCCGGGCGGGGCGAACACCGGGGAGCTGTTTTTT
CDR3aa: CATSDSPGGANTGELFF

abundance: -
len: 14
j_gene: TRBJ1-2
v_gene: TRBV2
d_gene: TRBD1
CDR3nt: TGTGCCAGCAGTGAGGGGGGACAGATCTATGGCTACACCTTC
CDR3aa: CASSEGGQIYGYTF

abundance: -
len: 16
j_gene: TRBJ1-5
v_gene: TRBV19
d_gene: TRBD1
CDR3nt: TGTGCCAGTAGCTTCACAGGGGGCAATAGCAATCAGCCCCAGCATTTT
CDR3aa: CASSFTGGNSNQPQHF

abundance: few
len: 18
j_gene: TRBJ2-2
v_gene: TRBV3-1/TRBV3-2
d_gene: -
CDR3nt: TGTGCCAGCAGCCAAGAACGTCAGGCCACCGCGAACACCGGGGAGCTGTTTTTT
CDR3aa: CASSQERQATANTGELFF

abundance: -
len: 18
j_gene: TRBJ1-2
v_gene: TRBV5-1
d_gene: TRBD1
CDR3nt: TGCGCCAGCAGCGTTATACCGGGACAGGGCCAAGCTAACTATGGCTACACCTTC
CDR3aa: CASSVIPGQGQANYGYTF

abundance: -
len: 15
j_gene: TRBJ2-1
v_gene: TRBV29-1
d_gene: -
CDR3nt: TGCAGCGTCGCCGTCAGTTTAAGCTCCTACAATGAGCAGTTCTTC
CDR3aa: CSVAVSLSSYNEQFF

abundance: -
len: 18
j_gene: TRBJ1-5
v_gene: TRBV4-1
d_gene: -
CDR3nt: TGCGCCAGCAGCCAAGCATCGAGGACGGTGGGGCACAATCAGCCCCAGCATTTT
CDR3aa: CASSQASRTVGHNQPQHF

abundance: few
len: 15
j_gene: TRBJ2-2
v_gene: TRBV19
d_gene: -
CDR3nt: TGTGCCAGTAGTATGACGGGGACACTGGGCGGGGAGCTGTTTTTT
CDR3aa: CASSMTGTLGGELFF

abundance: few
len: 13
j_gene: TRBJ2-1
v_gene: TRBV24-1
d_gene: -
CDR3nt: TGTGCCACCAGTGTCCAGGGCTACAATGAGCAGTTCTTC
CDR3aa: CATSVQGYNEQFF

abundance: -
len: 14
j_gene: TRBJ2-1
v_gene: TRBV7-9
d_gene: TRBD2
CDR3nt: TGTGCCAGCAGCTTAGGTGGGACTACCTATGAGCAGTTCTTC
CDR3aa: CASSLGGTTYEQFF

abundance: -
len: 14
j_gene: TRBJ1-2
v_gene: TRBV30
d_gene: -
CDR3nt: TGTGCCTGGAACCCCGACAGTCACCACTATGGCTACACCTTC
CDR3aa: CAWNPDSHHYGYTF

abundance: few
len: 12
j_gene: TRBJ2-7
v_gene: TRBV5-1
d_gene: -
CDR3nt: TGCGCCAGCAGCTTGGACATCCGCCAGCAGTACTTC
CDR3aa: CASSLDIRQQYF

abundance: -
len: 13
j_gene: TRBJ1-2
v_gene: TRBV5-1
d_gene: -
CDR3nt: TGCGCCAGCAGCCCCGACATCTCCTATGGCTACACCTTC
CDR3aa: CASSPDISYGYTF

abundance: once
len: 16
j_gene: TRBJ2-2
v_gene: TRBV6-5
d_gene: -
CDR3nt: TGTGCCAGCAGTTACGGAGAAGGAGTAAACACCGGGGAGCTGTTTTTT
CDR3aa: CASSYGEGVNTGELFF

abundance: -
len: 16
j_gene: TRBJ2-3
v_gene: TRBV7-2
d_gene: TRBD2
CDR3nt: TGTGCCAGCAGCGCCACTAGCGGGGGACTCGGCGATACGCAGTATTTT
CDR3aa: CASSATSGGLGDTQYF

abundance: -
len: 16
j_gene: TRBJ2-5
v_gene: TRBV9
d_gene: TRBD2
CDR3nt: TGTGCCAGCAGCGTAGGGGCGGGGGGCCGTGGAGAGACCCAGTACTTC
CDR3aa: CASSVGAGGRGETQYF

abundance: -
len: 16
j_gene: TRBJ2-7
v_gene: TRBV7-8
d_gene: -
CDR3nt: TGTGCCAGCAGCCCCCGGGGGGCGCGGACCTTCTACGAGCAGTACTTC
CDR3aa: CASSPRGARTFYEQYF

abundance: once
len: 14
j_gene: TRBJ2-2
v_gene: TRBV27
d_gene: -
CDR3nt: TGTGCCAGCAGGAAAACAGGTGCTTCAGGGGAGCTGTTTTTT
CDR3aa: CASRKTGASGELFF

abundance: once
len: 14
j_gene: TRBJ2-5
v_gene: TRBV7-2
d_gene: -
CDR3nt: TGTGCCAGCAGCTTGTCTCGGGGGCAAGAGACCCAGTACTTC
CDR3aa: CASSLSRGQETQYF

abundance: -
len: 16
j_gene: TRBJ2-1
v_gene: TRBV15
d_gene: -
CDR3nt: TGTGCCACCAGCAGAGCGACGGGAACCTTATACAATGAGCAGTTCTTC
CDR3aa: CATSRATGTLYNEQFF

abundance: -
len: 16
j_gene: TRBJ2-2
v_gene: TRBV11-2
d_gene: TRBD2
CDR3nt: TGTGCCAGCAGCTTAGATCTAGCGGGGCTACCCGGGGAGCTGTTTTTT
CDR3aa: CASSLDLAGLPGELFF

abundance: -
len: 12
j_gene: TRBJ2-7
v_gene: TRBV7-2
d_gene: TRBD2
CDR3nt: TGTGCCAGCAGCCCCCCGGGGGGCGAGCAGTACTTC
CDR3aa: CASSPPGGEQYF

abundance: -
len: 16
j_gene: TRBJ2-1
v_gene: TRBV28
d_gene: -
CDR3nt: TGTGCCAGCAGTTTATATGGCGGGATCTCCTACAATGAGCAGTTCTTC
CDR3aa: CASSLYGGISYNEQFF